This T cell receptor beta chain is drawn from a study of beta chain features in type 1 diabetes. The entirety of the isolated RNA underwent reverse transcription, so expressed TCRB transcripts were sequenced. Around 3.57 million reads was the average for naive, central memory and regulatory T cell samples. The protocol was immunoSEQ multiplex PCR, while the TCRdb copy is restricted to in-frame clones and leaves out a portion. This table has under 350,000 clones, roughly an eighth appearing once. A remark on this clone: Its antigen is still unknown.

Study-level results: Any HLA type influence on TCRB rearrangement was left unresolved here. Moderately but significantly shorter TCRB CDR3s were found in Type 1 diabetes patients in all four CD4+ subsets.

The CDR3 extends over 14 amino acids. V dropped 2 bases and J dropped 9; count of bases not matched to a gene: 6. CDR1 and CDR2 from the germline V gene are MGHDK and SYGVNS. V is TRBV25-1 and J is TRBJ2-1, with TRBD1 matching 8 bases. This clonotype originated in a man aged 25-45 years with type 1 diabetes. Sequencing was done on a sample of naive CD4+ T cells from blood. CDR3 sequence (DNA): TGTGCCAGCAGTGAACCCAGGGGGCTTAGTGAGCAGTTCTTC. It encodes CASSEPRGLSEQFF.